The 11 T cell receptor beta chains given below trace back to one sample, sequenced in a study of shared clonotypes between healthy human individuals. Generated by immunoSEQ multiplex PCR, the TCRdb table keeps only in-frame clones and is missing some. The table includes around 2.3 million clones, under 97% detected once. Specimen: naive CD4+ T cells sorted from blood. This sample's subset: CD45RA+ positively selected. These receptors came from a young man in good health.

The chain links TRBV9 to TRBJ2-2; 7 bases are a match to TRBD1. The CDR3 covers 14 residues. Looked up from germline, CDR1 is SGDLS and CDR2 is YYNGEE. V shed 6 bases and J 5 bases; nucleotides not matched to a gene: 7. Written as DNA, the CDR3 is TGTGCCAGCAACCGGGACAGCCTTACCGGGGAGCTGTTTTTT. Its protein product is CASNRDSLTGELFF.

This clone was seen a few times. The DNA for the CDR3 is TGTGCCAGCAGCTTAGCCCCCGGGACAGTCGGCGAAAAACTGTTTTTT. This sequence encodes CASSLAPGTVGEKLFF. The J gene is TRBJ1-4, the V gene TRBV7-9; 7 nucleotides agree with TRBD1. J was trimmed by 8 bases and V by 0 bases; bases with no gene match: 9. Germline CDR1 reads SEHNR; CDR2 reads FQNEAQ (reference sequence). The CDR3 runs 16 residues. The variable domain in full, with the rest retrieved from reference TRBV7-9 and TRBJ1-4, is DTGVSQNPRHKITKRGQNVTFRCDPISEHNRLYWYRQTLGQGPEFLTYFQNEAQLEKSRLLSDRFSAERPKGSFSTLEIQRTEQGDSAMYLCASSLAPGTVGEKLFFGSGTQLSVL.

Of note for this clone: The same CDR3 arises from other DNA sequences in this sample as well. The rearrangement uses TRBV5-1 and TRBJ2-3; D not resolved. V lost 4 bases and J lost 2, with 5 bases in between. Germline values: CDR1 SGHRS, CDR2 YFSETQ. The CDR3 covers 12 residues. This CDR3 is CASSLSTDTQYF. CDR3 nucleotides: TGCGCCAGCAGCCTGTCCACAGATACGCAGTATTTT.

This chain uses TRBV5-1 with TRBJ2-2, with D possibly being TRBD1 (6 bases). V lost 4 bases and J 3 bases, leaving 10 bases between the germline ends. CDR3 length: 14 amino acids. Germline-derived CDR1 and CDR2 are SGHRS and YFSETQ. CDR3 sequence: CASSVGQYTGELFF. CDR3 nucleotides: TGCGCCAGCAGCGTAGGACAGTACACCGGGGAGCTGTTTTTT.

V is TRBV20-1 and J is TRBJ2-3; D is unresolved. The CDR3 is 10 residues long. V was pared by 5 bases and J by 6 bases, with 6 bases between. CDR1 and CDR2 from the germline V gene are DFQATT and SNEGSKA (reference sequence). This CDR3 reads CSAEADTQYF. As DNA, the CDR3 is TGCAGTGCTGAGGCCGATACGCAGTATTTT.

The J gene is TRBJ1-4, the V gene TRBV10-3, with D hard to call. This CDR3 has 12 amino acids. Trimming removed 6 bases from V and 8 bases from J, with 10 bases in between. CDR1 ENHRY and CDR2 SYGVKD come from the germline V gene. The CDR3 spells CAISKEQEKLFF. DNA for the CDR3: TGTGCCATCAGCAAAGAACAGGAAAAACTGTTTTTT.

The chain recombines TRBV10-3 with TRBJ1-2; D gene ambiguous. V was trimmed by 7 bases and J by 8 bases, leaving 17 bases between them. Looked up from germline, CDR1 is ENHRY and CDR2 is SYGVKD. CDR3 length equals 13 residues. The CDR3 region is CAITIEGSGGYTF. Written as DNA, the CDR3 is TGTGCCATCACCATAGAAGGGTCTGGCGGCTACACCTTC.

The V and J genes are TRBV12-5 and TRBJ1-1, with D possibly matching TRBD1 (6 bases). Trimming pared 6 bases from V and 5 bases from J, leaving 19 bases between. Germline V gene lookup returns CDR1 LGHNT and CDR2 FRNRAP. The CDR3 loop spans 15 amino acids. CDR3 loop: CASGRGAGKGTEAFF. The CDR3 DNA is TGTGCTAGTGGCAGGGGAGCCGGTAAGGGTACTGAAGCTTTCTTT.

The V gene is TRBV10-2, the J gene TRBJ2-7; D unresolved. This CDR3 has 17 amino acids. Germline assignment: CDR1 WSHSY and CDR2 SAAADI. Trimming stripped 3 bases from V and 2 bases from J, with 20 bases between. The CDR3 spells CASSDAAYRGRPYEQYF. CDR3 in DNA: TGCGCCAGCAGTGATGCGGCTTACAGAGGACGGCCCTACGAGCAGTACTTC.

This sequence joins TRBV29-1 and TRBJ2-5, with D possibly matching TRBD1 (7 bases). The CDR3 totals 15 residues. Germline assignment: CDR1 SQVTM and CDR2 ANQGSEA. The ends were cut back, 3 bases at V and 7 bases at J, with 21 bases in the middle. The CDR3 loop reads CSVERDRKGTGTQYF. Written as DNA, the CDR3 is TGCAGCGTTGAGCGGGACAGAAAAGGTACTGGGACCCAGTACTTC.

The chain couples TRBV25-1 to TRBJ2-7; TRBD2 agrees at 11 bases. Germline CDR1 is MGHDK and CDR2 is SYGVNS. With 5 bases clipped from V and 4 bases from J, the junction kept 10 bases outside the gene matches. This CDR3 contains 16 residues. CDR3 bases: TGTGCCAGCAGTTCCGGGACTAGCGGACAAATTTACGAGCAGTACTTC. Its protein is CASSSGTSGQIYEQYF.